This TCR beta chain derives from a study of blood T cell repertoires in COVID-19. Overall study context: The United States, Italy and Spain provided the acute and convalescent COVID-19 samples. PBMCs, B-cell-depleted T cells, or T cells were the source of the cDNA or gDNA that made up the material.

V was clipped by 5 bases and J by 1 base, with 14 bases between them. Germline V gene lookup returns CDR1 SNHLY and CDR2 FYNNEI. This CDR3 comprises 15 residues. In the authors' methods: Cell counts per sample came from amplifying reference gene primers. TCRdb's copy holds only in-frame clones and misses some; the assay was immunoSEQ multiplex PCR. That table is the source of V, J and clone size, and D and trimming were worked out from the DNA. This table has roughly 440,000 clones, 70% to 90% appearing once. This clonotype was sampled from a woman in her fifties or sixties with COVID-19, enrolled during active disease. Source material: peripheral blood. This chain links TRBV2 with TRBJ1-1, with D perhaps TRBD1 (6 bases). The CDR3 DNA sequence: TGTGCCAGCAGTAAACAGGGTTCGGAGAACACTGAAGCTTTCTTT. Translated: CASSKQGSENTEAFF. Together with reference TRBV2 and TRBJ1-1, the CDR3 gives the full variable domain: EPEVTQTPSHQVTQMGQEVILRCVPISNHLYFYWYRQILGQKVEFLVSFYNNEISEKSEIFDDQFSVERPDGSNFTLKIRSTKLEDSAMYFCASSKQGSENTEAFFGQGTRLTVV.